This T cell receptor (beta chain) was recorded in a study of blood T cells in healthy people across ages. Germline V gives CDR1 SQVTM, CDR2 ANQGSEA. V was shortened by 4 bases and J by 4 bases, with 17 bases between the two germline ends. The CDR3 sequence is 14 residues long. This clonotype was seen a handful of times. In terms of origin and age, donors were healthy Caucasian individuals from Russia aged 6 to 90. A second PCR of 7 to 11 cycles used a sample-barcoded 5' primer and a J-beta primer mix. TCRdb analysed the 5' RACE reads with MiXCR anew, one entry per CDR3 protein. The table includes 650,000 to 1,000,000 distinct CDR3 sequences, 35% to 40% detected once.

Sequencing was carried out using blood. The chain combines TRBV29-1 with TRBJ2-7; TRBD1 or TRBD2 may be the D gene (5 bases each). This clonotype was obtained from a man between 18 and 35 years old in good health. CDR3 protein: CSVGPSGAPYEQYF. The CDR3 nucleotides read TGCAGCGTTGGGCCATCCGGGGCCCCATACGAGCAGTACTTC.